This T cell receptor (beta chain) was obtained from a study of blood T cells in healthy people across ages. Primed by a sample-barcoded 5' primer and a J-beta primer mix, a second PCR proceeded for about 7 to 12 cycles. TCRdb redid the calling of the 5' RACE reads with MiXCR, one entry per CDR3 protein. The top ten clones hold less than 20% of a sample with 550,000 to 650,000 distinct CDR3 sequences, less than 35% of them seen once. The V gene's germline CDR1 is LNHNV and CDR2 YYDKDF (reference sequence). Germline trimming cut 5 bases from V and 3 bases from J; bases unmatched to any gene: 8. This CDR3 is 15 amino acids long.

The V call is TRBV15, the J call TRBJ2-7, with 9 bases lining up with TRBD1. The TCR comes from a woman older than 75 in good health. Sequencing was done on a sample of blood. CDR3 sequence reads: CATSRDRGSYYEQYF. CDR3 DNA sequence: TGTGCCACCAGCCGTGACAGGGGGTCTTACTACGAGCAGTACTTC.